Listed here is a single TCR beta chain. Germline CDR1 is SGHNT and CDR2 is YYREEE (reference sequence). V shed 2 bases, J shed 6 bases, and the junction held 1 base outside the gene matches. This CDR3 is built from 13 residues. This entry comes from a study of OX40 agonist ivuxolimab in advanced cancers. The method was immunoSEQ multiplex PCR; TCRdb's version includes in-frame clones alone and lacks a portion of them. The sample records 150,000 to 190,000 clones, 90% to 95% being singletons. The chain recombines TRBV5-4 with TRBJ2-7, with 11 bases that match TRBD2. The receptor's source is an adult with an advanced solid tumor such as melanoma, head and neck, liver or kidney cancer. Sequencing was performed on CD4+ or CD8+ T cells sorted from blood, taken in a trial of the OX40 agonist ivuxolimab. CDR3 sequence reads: CASSFLAGGEQYF. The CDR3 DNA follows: TGTGCCAGCAGCTTTCTAGCGGGAGGCGAGCAGTACTTC.